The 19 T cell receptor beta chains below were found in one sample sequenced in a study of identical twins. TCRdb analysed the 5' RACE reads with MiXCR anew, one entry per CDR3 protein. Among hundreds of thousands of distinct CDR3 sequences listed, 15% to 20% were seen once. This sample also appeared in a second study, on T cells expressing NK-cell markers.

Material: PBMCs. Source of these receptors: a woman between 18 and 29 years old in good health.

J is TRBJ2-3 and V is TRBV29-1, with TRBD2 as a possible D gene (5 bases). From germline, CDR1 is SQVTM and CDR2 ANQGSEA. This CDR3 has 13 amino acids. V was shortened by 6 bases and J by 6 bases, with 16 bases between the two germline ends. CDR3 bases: TGCAGCGTCCCCTCGGGTACGGGGGATACGCAGTATTTT. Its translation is CSVPSGTGDTQYF.

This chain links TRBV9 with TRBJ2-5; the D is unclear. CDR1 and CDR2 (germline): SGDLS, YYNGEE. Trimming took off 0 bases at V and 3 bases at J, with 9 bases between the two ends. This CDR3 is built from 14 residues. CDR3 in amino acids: CASSVAATEETQYF. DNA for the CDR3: TGTGCCAGCAGCGTAGCCGCGACCGAAGAGACCCAGTACTTC.

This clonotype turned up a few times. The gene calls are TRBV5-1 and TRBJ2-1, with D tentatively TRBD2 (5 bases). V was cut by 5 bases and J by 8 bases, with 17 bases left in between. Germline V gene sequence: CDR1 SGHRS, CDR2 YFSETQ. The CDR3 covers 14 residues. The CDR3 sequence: CASRNEASSDEQFF. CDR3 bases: TGCGCCAGCAGAAACGAGGCTAGCAGCGATGAGCAGTTCTTC.

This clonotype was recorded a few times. This chain's CDR3 is CASSYGPVYSGANVLTF. CDR3 nucleotides: TGTGCCAGCAGTTACGGGCCAGTTTACTCTGGGGCCAACGTCCTGACTTTC. The gene calls are TRBV6-5 and TRBJ2-6; D gene unclear. Germline V gene lookup returns CDR1 MNHEY and CDR2 SVGAGI. With 2 bases removed from V and 0 bases from J, the gap between germline ends came to 11 bases. The CDR3 runs to 17 residues.

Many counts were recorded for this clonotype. In nucleotides, the CDR3 is TGTGCCAGCAGTTTTTTTGGTCAGCCCCAGCATTTT. This gives the protein CASSFFGQPQHF. The J gene is TRBJ1-5, the V gene TRBV12-3 or TRBV12-4; no reliable D call. Trimming cost V 3 bases and J 6 bases, with 6 bases left between them. This CDR3 is built from 12 residues.

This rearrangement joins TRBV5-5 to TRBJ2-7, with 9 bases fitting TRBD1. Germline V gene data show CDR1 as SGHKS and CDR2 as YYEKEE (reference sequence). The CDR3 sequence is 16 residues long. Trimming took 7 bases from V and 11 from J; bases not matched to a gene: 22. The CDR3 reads CASRITGGVKVSREYF. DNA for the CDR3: TGTGCCAGCCGAATTACAGGGGGCGTAAAAGTCTCGAGGGAGTACTTC.

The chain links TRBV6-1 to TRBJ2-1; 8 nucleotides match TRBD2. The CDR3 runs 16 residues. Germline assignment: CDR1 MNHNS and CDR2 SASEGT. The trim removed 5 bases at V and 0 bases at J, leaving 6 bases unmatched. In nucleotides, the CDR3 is TGTGCCAGCAGTATCGGGGGGGCAAGCTCCTACAATGAGCAGTTCTTC. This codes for CASSIGGASSYNEQFF.

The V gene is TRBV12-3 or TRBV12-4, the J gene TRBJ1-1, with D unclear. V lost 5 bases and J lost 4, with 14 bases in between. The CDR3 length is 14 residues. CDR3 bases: TGTGCCAGCAGTCCTTCGTGGGCTAGCACTGAAGCTTTCTTT. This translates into CASSPSWASTEAFF.

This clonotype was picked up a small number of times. CDR3 DNA: TGTGCCAGCAGTTACAGACTAGCGGGAGCGGGAGAGCAGTACTTC. It specifies CASSYRLAGAGEQYF. The chain couples TRBV6-5 to TRBJ2-7, with 12 bases fitting TRBD2. Trimming removed 2 bases from V and 7 bases from J; junction bases left unmatched: 6. Germline V gives CDR1 MNHEY, CDR2 SVGAGI. This CDR3 spans 15 amino acids.

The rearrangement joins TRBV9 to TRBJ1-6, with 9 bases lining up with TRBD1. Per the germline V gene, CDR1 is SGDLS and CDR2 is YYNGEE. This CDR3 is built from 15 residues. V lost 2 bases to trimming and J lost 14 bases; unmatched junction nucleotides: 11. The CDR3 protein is CASSVTGTGFESLHF. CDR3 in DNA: TGTGCCAGCAGCGTCACCGGGACAGGGTTCGAGTCCCTCCACTTT.

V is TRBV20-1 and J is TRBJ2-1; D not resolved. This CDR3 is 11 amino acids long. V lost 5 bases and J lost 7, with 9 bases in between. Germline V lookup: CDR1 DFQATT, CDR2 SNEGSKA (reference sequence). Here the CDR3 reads CSADAQNEQFF. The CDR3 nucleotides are TGCAGTGCTGACGCCCAGAATGAGCAGTTCTTC.

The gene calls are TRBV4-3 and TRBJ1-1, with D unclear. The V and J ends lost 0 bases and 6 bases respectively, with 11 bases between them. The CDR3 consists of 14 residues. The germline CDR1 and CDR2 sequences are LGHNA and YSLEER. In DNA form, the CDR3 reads TGCGCCAGCAGCCAAGATCGCAACAGCCCTGAAGCTTTCTTT. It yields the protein CASSQDRNSPEAFF.

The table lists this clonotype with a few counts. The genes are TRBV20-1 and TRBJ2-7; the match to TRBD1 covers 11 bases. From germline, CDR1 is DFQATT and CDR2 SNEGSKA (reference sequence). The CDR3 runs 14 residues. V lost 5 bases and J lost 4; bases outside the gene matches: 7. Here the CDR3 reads CSAVRDRGKYEQYF. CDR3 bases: TGCAGTGCTGTCCGGGACAGGGGGAAATACGAGCAGTACTTC.

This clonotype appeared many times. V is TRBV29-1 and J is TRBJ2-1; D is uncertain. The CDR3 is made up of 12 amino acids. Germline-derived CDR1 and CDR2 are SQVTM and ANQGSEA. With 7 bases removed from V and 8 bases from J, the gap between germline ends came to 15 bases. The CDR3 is CSGVELNDEQFF. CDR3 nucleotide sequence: TGCAGCGGGGTTGAATTGAACGATGAGCAGTTCTTC.

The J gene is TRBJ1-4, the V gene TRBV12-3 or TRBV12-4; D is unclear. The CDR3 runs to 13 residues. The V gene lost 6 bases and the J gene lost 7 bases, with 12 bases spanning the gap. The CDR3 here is CASSFSMIEKLFF. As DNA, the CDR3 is TGTGCCAGCAGCTTTTCTATGATTGAAAAACTGTTTTTT.

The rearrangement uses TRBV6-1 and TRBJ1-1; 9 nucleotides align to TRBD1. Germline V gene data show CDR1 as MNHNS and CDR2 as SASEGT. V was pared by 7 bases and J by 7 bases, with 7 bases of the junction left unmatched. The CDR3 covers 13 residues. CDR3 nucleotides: TGTGCCAGCATCAACTTGGACAGGGGTGAAGCTTTCTTT. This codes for CASINLDRGEAFF.

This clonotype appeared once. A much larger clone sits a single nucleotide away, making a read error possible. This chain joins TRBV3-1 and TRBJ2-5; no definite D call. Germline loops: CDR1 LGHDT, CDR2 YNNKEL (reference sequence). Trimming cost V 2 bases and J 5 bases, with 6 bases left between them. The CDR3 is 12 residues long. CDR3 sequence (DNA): TGTGCCAGCAGCCAAAATCGGGAGACCCAGTACTTC. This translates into CASSQNRETQYF.

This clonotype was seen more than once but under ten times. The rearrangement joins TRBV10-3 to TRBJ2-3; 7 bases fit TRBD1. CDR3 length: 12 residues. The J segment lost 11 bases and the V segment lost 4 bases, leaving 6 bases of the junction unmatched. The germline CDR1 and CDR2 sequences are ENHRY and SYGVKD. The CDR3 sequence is CAISGDSVGQYF. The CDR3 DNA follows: TGTGCCATCAGTGGGGACAGTGTAGGGCAGTATTTT.

The CDR3 is CSASGEETQYF. The CDR3 nucleotides are TGCAGTGCCTCGGGAGAAGAGACCCAGTACTTC. V usage is TRBV20-1 and J usage is TRBJ2-5; D might be TRBD2 (6 bases). Per germline, CDR1 DFQATT and CDR2 SNEGSKA (reference sequence). The length of the CDR3 is 11 residues. V dropped 6 bases and J dropped 3 bases, with 8 bases sitting between them.